This T cell receptor (beta chain) was obtained from a study of blood T cells in healthy people across ages. General study results and limits: Long-lived donors had more naive CD4+ cells and higher diversity than aged donors.

Each donor was a healthy Caucasian individual from Russia, aged about 6 to 95. Germline CDR1 and CDR2: SGDLS and YYNGEE. This CDR3 contains 16 residues. Through a sample-barcoded 5' primer and a J-beta primer mix, a second PCR was run for roughly 6 to 12 cycles. One entry per CDR3 protein results from TCRdb running MiXCR on the 5' RACE reads. The top ten clones hold less than 25% of a sample with 700,000 to 950,000 distinct CDR3 sequences, about 42% of them seen once. This clonotype turned up a few times. Its antigen is unknown. The TCR sequence derives from a woman aged 60-75 years in good health. The specimen sequenced was blood. This chain links TRBV9 with TRBJ2-7; 12 bases match TRBD1. The DNA end is a closer match to TRBJ2-5, so the J assignment may be wrong. In DNA, the CDR3 is TGTGCCAGCAGCGTAGACGGGACAGGGGGCTCGAAGACCCAGTACTTC. Its protein is CASSVDGTGGSKTQYF.